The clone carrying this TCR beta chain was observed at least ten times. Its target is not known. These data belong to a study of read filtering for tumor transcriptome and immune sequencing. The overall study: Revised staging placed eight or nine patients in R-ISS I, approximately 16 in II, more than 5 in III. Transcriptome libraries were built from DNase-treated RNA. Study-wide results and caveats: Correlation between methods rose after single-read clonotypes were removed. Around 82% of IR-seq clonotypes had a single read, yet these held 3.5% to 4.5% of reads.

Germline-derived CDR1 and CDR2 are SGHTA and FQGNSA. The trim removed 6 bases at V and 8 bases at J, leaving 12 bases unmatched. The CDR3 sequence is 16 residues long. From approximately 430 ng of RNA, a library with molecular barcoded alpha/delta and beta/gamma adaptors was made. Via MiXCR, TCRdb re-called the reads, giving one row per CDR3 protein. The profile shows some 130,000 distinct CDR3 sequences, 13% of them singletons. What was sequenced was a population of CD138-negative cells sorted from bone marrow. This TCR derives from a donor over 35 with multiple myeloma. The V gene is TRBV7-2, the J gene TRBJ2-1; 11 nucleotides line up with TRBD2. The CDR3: CASRLTSGSAPYEQFF. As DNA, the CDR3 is TGTGCCAGCAGACTAACTAGCGGGAGTGCCCCCTATGAGCAGTTCTTC.